This entry features one T cell receptor (beta chain) sequence. The entry originates in a study of blood T cell repertoires in COVID-19. At the level of the study: Samples came from the United States, Italy and Spain, spanning acute and convalescent COVID-19. PBMCs, B-cell-depleted T cells, or T cells provided the cDNA or gDNA that made up the material.

Clones were read by immunoSEQ multiplex PCR, and TCRdb kept only the in-frame ones, dropping some. The sample includes roughly 200,000 clones, 79% of them seen just once. The germline gives CDR1 GTSNPN, CDR2 SVGIG (reference sequence). This CDR3 spans 14 amino acids. The V and J ends lost 3 bases and 7 bases, in that order; junction bases with no gene match: 6. Specimen: peripheral blood. The sequence was collected from a woman in her thirties or forties with COVID-19, enrolled during active disease. The chain carries TRBV30 and TRBJ1-4; 9 bases are shared with TRBD1. The CDR3 DNA reads as TGTGCCTGGAGGAGCGGGACAGGGCTTGAAAAACTGTTTTTT. Its translation is CAWRSGTGLEKLFF.